The sequence of this T cell receptor beta chain was determined in a study of vaccination and CD4 T cells after COVID-19. Background on the study: Across the group, participants received two doses of either BNT162b2 or mRNA-1273 vaccine. Control cultures were supplied with a CEFX pool, an HIV-1 Nef pool, or no peptide at all. Overall study findings and caveats: Counts of SARS-CoV-2-reactive clonotypes had a median that went from roughly 21 to 40, a nonsignificant change.

The treatment is: approximately 9-day PBMC culture with coronavirus spike peptide pools or control peptides (ViraFEST assay). Losses at the gene ends were 6 bases for V and 5 bases for J; bases not matched to a gene: 6. Germline V lookup: CDR1 LNHDA, CDR2 SQIVND (reference sequence). This CDR3 has 14 amino acids. The Oncomine TCR Beta short-read assay was applied to DNA of cultured CD4+ T cells. Via MiXCR, TCRdb re-called the PCR reads, giving one row per CDR3 protein. The sample includes about 11,000 distinct CDR3 sequences, 50% to 55% of them seen just once. About this clonotype itself: The antigen is unknown.

The chain carries TRBV19 and TRBJ1-2; 10 bases match TRBD1. Sample: CD4+ T cells from blood, cultured in vitro. The TCR sequence derives from a human donor who had recovered from COVID-19. For the CDR3, the DNA is TGTGCCAGTAGCCCTGGACAGGGGGGATATGGCTACACCTTC. It codes for CASSPGQGGYGYTF.